This paragraph reports one TCR beta chain. Its cognate antigen is unknown. A much larger clone sits a single nucleotide away, making a read error possible. Stated time point: longitudinal time-point 1 (baseline). In TCRdb, the 5' RACE reads were re-called with MiXCR into one record per CDR3 protein. The sample gives about 57,000 distinct CDR3 sequences, roughly 10% of which show up once; around 7% is in the top ten. This sample stems from a study of neurological immune-mediated disorders. The study, taken as a whole, reports: Whereas HTLV-1-associated myelopathy showed the most TCR clonal expansion, multiple sclerosis showed the least, with levels below those of healthy controls.

Material: PBMCs. This receptor was obtained from a male donor with HTLV-1-associated myelopathy (HAM/TSP).

CDR3 sequence (DNA): TGTGCCAGCTCGCCCAGGACAACCAACACCGGGGAGCTGTTTTTT. It encodes CASSPRTTNTGELFF. The rearrangement joins TRBV18 to TRBJ2-2, with TRBD1 as a possible D gene (5 bases). The CDR3 runs to 15 residues. CDR1 is KGHSH and CDR2 is LQKENI in the germline V gene. V was trimmed by 6 bases and J by 2 bases, leaving 13 bases between them.